This T cell receptor beta chain was profiled in a study of molecular identifiers for immune sequencing clone quantification (dated by TCRdb to 2017 to 2018). A note on the overall study: For a replicate experiment, RNA from roughly 21,000 or 96,000 naive CD8 T cells was divided into five aliquots, and four of the five aliquots were sequenced. This methods study benchmarked molecular-identifier clustering-based TCR repertoire sequencing (MIDCIRS) and TCR RNA copy counting, using CD8 T cells to do so. General conclusions and limits of the study: Approximately 2.7 recovered TCR RNA copies per cell were obtained by modeling, versus about 9 by digital PCR, implying a capture efficiency of approximately 30%. In CMV-specific effector cells, clones with more than 20 RNA copies accounted for over 99% of molecules, whereas in naive cells such clones accounted for under 1%. Highly expanded clone sizes could be underestimated if identical TCR molecules share a barcode. Even against a background of some 920,000 naive CD8 T cells, spiked-in Jurkat TCR RNA amounting to a single cell's worth was reported to be detectable. The naive libraries included spiked-in Jurkat TCR RNA (around nine copies' worth), and this Jurkat TCR RNA is not part of the donor repertoire. When barcode sub-clustering was left out, chimeric consensus sequences inflated TCR diversity, with chimeras reaching as high as 47%.

Naive CD8 T cell libraries were made from roughly 21,000 to 960,000 sorted cells using 10%, 30% or 50% of purified RNA. On a BD FACSAria II, naive CD8 T cells were FACS-sorted as CD8+CD4-CCR7+CD45RA+ and collected into RLT Plus buffer. To test detection sensitivity, Jurkat RNA equal to ten TCR copies was added to samples of roughly 17,000-1,100,000 naive CD8 T cells. Enrichment of CD8 T cells was done with RosetteSep CD8+ T Cell Enrichment Cocktail plus Ficoll-Paque, and ACK red cell lysis came afterward. The germline V gene (reference sequence) provides CDR1 SEHNR and CDR2 FQNEAQ. V and J are truncated by 1 base and 7 bases respectively, leaving an intervening sequence of 17 bases. From the cysteine up to the phenylalanine, the CDR3 has a length of 15 residues. Of all the DNA, just the CDR3 is kept, 45 bases in frame from base 1. In the case of this clonotype: What this receptor recognizes is not known. No much larger clone exists at a distance of one base, and base qualities are not known.

The library relied on PCR. Sequencing was carried out with an Illumina HiSeq 4000. Bulk TCR libraries were made following a previously described method, with the TCR primers given in Table S5. Purification of total RNA was performed with the Qiagen AllPrep DNA/RNA kit. Before any analysis, reads coming from multiple sequencing runs of the same library were combined into one pool. Per the source publication's procedure: Reads were retained only if an exact TCR constant sequence was present, and the retained reads were trimmed to 150 nt and grouped according to their 12-nt molecular barcodes. Reads within each barcode group were sub-clustered using a 15% Levenshtein threshold, and quality-weighted consensus sequences were constructed for each RNA molecule. Non-functional sequences were filtered out, along with any lower-count sequence sitting one edit away from another sequence. Based on fitting two negative binomial distributions, any barcode sub-cluster with under 20% of the maximum read count was discarded. The raw public reads went through TCRdb reprocessing: fastp at Q25, MiXCR clone calling, in-frame beta chains kept. CDR3 protein sequences are deduplicated, and each keeps its most common genes and DNA. Clone size and V and J calls follow TCRdb, not the original study. The sample records about 640,000 distinct CDR3 sequences, around 20% of which are singletons. 0.85% of the sample belongs to the ten largest clones.

The TCR sequence derives from a human donor in good health. Some libraries in this study had Jurkat cell RNA spiked in. What was sequenced was naive CD8+ T cells from blood, with Jurkat cell RNA spiked in. The intended sense of this specimen's cell subset or site label: FACS-sorted CD8+CD4-CCR7+CD45RA+ naive T cells. The chain was built from TRBV7-9 and TRBJ2-7, with no reliable assignment of the D segment. The nucleotides read TGTGCCAGCAGCTTAGGACGGGCCATATTTCGGGAGCAGTACTTC. It translates to CASSLGRAIFREQYF.